Sequencing of this T cell receptor beta chain was carried out in a study of beta chain features in type 1 diabetes. This clone appeared a single time. As yet, its antigen is unknown. Study findings and constraints: In every one of the four CD4+ subsets, TCRB CDR3s were moderately but significantly shorter in Type 1 diabetes patients.

Isolated RNA was reverse transcribed in full, so expressed TCRB transcripts were sequenced. Repertoires were generated with immunoSEQ multiplex PCR, while TCRdb's copy carries only in-frame clones and drops some. The sample lists 20,000 to 25,000 clones, over 65% occurring once. This CDR3 region has 14 residues. Deletions cut 2 bases from V and 8 bases from J, with 15 bases between. Germline-derived CDR1 and CDR2 are MNHEY and SVGAGI. Sequenced material: stem cell memory CD4+ T cells from blood. The chain employs TRBV6-5 and TRBJ1-1; no clear D. The sequence came from a woman aged 40 to 55 with type 1 diabetes. Written as DNA, the CDR3 is TGTGCCAGCAGTTACAGAGGAGGGTTTGGGGAAGCTTTCTTT. The encoded protein is CASSYRGGFGEAFF.